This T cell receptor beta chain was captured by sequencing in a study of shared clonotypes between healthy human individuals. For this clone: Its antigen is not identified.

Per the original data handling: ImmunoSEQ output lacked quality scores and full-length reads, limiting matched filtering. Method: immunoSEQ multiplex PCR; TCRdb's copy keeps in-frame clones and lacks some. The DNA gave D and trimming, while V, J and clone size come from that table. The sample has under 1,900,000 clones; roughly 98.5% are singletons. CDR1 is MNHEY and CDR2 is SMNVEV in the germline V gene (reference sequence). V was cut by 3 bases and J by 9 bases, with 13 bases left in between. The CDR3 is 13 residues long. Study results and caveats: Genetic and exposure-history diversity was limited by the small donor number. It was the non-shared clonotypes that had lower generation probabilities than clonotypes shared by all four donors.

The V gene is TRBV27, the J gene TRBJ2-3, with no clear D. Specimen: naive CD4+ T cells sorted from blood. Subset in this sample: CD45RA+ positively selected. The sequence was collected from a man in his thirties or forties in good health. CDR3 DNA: TGTGCCAGCAGTTTCTCTGTCCGGGCCACGCAGTATTTT. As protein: CASSFSVRATQYF.